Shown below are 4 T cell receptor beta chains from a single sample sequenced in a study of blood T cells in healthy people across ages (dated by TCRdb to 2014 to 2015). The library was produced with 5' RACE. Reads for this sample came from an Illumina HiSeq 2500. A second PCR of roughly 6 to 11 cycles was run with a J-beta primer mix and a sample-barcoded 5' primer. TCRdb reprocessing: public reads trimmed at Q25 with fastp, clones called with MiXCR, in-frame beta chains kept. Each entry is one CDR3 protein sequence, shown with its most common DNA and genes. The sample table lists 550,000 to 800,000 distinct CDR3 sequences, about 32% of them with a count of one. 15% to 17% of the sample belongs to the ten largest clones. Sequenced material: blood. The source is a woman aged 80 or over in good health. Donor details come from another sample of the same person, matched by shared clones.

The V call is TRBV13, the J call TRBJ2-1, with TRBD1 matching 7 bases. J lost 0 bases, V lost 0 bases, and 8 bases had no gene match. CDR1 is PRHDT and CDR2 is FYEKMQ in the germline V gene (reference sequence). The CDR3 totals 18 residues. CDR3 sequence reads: CASSLGPRTGRSYNEQFF. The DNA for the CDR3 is TGTGCCAGCAGCTTAGGCCCCCGGACAGGACGCTCCTACAATGAGCAGTTCTTC.

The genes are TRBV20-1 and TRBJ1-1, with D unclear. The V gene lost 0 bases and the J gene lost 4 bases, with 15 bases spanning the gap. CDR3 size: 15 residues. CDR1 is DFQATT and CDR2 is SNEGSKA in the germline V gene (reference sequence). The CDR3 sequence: CSARERGAMSTEAFF. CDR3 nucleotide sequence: TGCAGTGCTAGAGAGAGAGGAGCCATGAGCACTGAAGCTTTCTTT.

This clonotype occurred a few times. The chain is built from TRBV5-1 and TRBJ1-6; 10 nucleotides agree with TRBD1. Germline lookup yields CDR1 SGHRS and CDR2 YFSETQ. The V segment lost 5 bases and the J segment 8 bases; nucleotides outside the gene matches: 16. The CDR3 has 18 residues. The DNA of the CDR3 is TGCGCCAGCAGGTCCGGGACAGGGGTACGGGGATCGGATTCACCCCTCCACTTT. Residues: CASRSGTGVRGSDSPLHF.

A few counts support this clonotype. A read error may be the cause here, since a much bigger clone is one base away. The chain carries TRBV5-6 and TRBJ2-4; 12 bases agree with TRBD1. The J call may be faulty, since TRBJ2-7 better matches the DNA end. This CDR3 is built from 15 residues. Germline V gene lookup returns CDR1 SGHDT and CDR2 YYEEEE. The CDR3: CASGSLGTGGHEQYF. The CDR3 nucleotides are TGTGCCAGCGGCTCCCTCGGGACAGGGGGCCACGAGCAGTACTTC.